What follows describes a single T cell receptor beta chain. Its antigen remains unknown. The source of the sample is a study of Graves' ophthalmopathy and Graves' hyperthyroidism. Certain patients, namely those with other autoimmune diseases, uncontrolled infections, pregnancy or lactation, were excluded. Study-wide results and limits: The authors also found most expanded thyroid clonotypes above 0.001 frequency in blood.

Amplified material comprised TCR beta CDR3 regions derived from RNA transcripts. An opening RT-PCR round employed HTBI primers and preceded a second-round multiplex PCR. TCRdb fed the multiplex PCR reads into MiXCR, producing one record per CDR3 protein. Seen here are almost 750,000 distinct CDR3 sequences, 40% observed once, and the top ten hold 44%. From germline, CDR1 is SGHRS and CDR2 YFSETQ. This CDR3 has 14 amino acids. V lost 0 bases, J lost 1 base, and 7 bases lay in between. The chain combines TRBV5-1 with TRBJ1-1; D unresolved. The receptor's source is an adult man with Graves' ophthalmopathy. Sequencing input: peripheral blood. DNA of the CDR3: TGCGCCAGCAGCTTGGGGGCCTCGAACACTGAAGCTTTCTTT. Translating it yields CASSLGASNTEAFF.